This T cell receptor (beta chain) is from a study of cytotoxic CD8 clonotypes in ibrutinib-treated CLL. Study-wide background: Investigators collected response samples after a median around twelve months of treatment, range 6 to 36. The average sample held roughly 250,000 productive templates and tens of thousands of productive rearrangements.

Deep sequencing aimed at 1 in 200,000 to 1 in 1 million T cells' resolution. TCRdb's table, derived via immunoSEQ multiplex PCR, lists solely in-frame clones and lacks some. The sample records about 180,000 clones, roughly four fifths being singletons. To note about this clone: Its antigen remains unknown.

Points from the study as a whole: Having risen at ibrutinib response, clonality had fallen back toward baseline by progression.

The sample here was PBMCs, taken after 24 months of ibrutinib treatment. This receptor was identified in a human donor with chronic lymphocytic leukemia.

The CDR3 is CSGLLNTEAFF. CDR3 nucleotide sequence: TGCAGTGGCCTACTGAACACTGAAGCTTTCTTT. The rearrangement uses TRBV20-1 and TRBJ1-1; no firm D call. Trimming removed 7 bases at V and 0 bases at J, with 6 bases between. Germline CDR1 reads DFQATT; CDR2 reads SNEGSKA (reference sequence). The CDR3 runs to 11 residues.